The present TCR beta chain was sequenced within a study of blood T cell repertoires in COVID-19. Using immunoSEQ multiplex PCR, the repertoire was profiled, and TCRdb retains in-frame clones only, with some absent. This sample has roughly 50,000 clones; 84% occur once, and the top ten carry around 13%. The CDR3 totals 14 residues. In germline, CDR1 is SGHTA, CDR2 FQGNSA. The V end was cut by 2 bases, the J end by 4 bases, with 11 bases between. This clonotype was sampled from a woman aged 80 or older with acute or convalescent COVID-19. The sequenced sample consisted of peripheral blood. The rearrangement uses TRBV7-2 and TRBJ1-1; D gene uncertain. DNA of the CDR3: TGTGCCAGCAGCTTATTCCAAGGGAGCACTGAAGCTTTCTTT. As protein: CASSLFQGSTEAFF.